Given below is one T cell receptor (beta chain) in context. Its matching antigen is unknown. This entry belongs to a study of cytomegalovirus exposure and HLA in healthy donors. Study observations and caveats: Further analysis was carried out later, and it showed several of the most significant clusters appearing linked to common viral pathogens.

This CDR3 comprises 14 residues. Germline loops: CDR1 SNHLY, CDR2 FYNNEI. V dropped 5 bases and J dropped 4 bases, with 9 bases sitting between them. 13 Jbeta primers and 60 Vbeta primers were used for the PCR. Produced via immunoSEQ multiplex PCR; TCRdb's table is partial and in-frame only. The sample has about 180,000 clones; roughly 84% are singletons. The sample taken for sequencing was PBMCs. The chain couples TRBV2 to TRBJ1-6; D is undetermined. The TCR originated in a man aged 25 to 40 in good health and CMV-seronegative. CDR3 in DNA: TGTGCCAGCAGTTTTCGGGGATATAATTCACCCCTCCACTTT. It yields the protein CASSFRGYNSPLHF.